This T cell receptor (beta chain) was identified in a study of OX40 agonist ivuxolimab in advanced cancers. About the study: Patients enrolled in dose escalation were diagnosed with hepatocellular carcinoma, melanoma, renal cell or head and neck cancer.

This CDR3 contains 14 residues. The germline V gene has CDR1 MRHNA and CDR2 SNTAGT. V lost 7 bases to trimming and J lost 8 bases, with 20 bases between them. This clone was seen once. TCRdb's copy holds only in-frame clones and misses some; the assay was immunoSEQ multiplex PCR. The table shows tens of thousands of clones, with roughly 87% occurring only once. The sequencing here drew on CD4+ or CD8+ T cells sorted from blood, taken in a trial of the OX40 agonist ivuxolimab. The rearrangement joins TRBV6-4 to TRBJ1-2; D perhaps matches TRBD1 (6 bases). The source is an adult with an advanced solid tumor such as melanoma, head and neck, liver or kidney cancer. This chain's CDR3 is CASTSGQGIGGYTF. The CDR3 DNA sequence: TGTGCCAGCACCTCGGGACAAGGTATCGGAGGCTACACCTTC.